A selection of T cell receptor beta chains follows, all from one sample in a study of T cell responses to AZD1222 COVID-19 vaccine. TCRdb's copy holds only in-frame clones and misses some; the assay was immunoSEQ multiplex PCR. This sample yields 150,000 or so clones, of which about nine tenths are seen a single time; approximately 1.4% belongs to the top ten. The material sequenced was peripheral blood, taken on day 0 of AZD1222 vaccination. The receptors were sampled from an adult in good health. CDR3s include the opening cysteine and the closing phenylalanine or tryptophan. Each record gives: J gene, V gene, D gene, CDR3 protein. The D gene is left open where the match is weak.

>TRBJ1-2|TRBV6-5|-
CASTKIQGHPYGYTF
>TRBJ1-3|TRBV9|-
CASSVRTLQGPGNTIYF
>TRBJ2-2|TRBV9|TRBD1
CASSVTPGQGGGELFF
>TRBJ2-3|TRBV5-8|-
CASSLVRSTDTQYF
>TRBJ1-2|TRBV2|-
CASSEWEAWENYGYTF
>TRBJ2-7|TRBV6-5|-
CASRGYYEQYF
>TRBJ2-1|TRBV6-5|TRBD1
CASSYSGRGIGDEQFF
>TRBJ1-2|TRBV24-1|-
CATKNKDSGGYTF
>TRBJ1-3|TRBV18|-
CASSASGVSGNTIYF
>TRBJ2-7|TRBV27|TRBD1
CASKIGDRRSYEQYF
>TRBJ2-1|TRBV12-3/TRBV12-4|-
CASSAHSEQFF
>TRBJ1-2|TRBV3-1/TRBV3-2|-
CASSLQTGYSYTF
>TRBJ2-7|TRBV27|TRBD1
CASRSDRGLYEQYF
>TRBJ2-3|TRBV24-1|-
CATSDLRQAKYF
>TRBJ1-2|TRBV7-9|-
CASSLIPRQARSNYGYTF
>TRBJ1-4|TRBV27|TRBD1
CASSTPTGELFF
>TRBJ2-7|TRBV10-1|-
CASSPGTTYEQYF
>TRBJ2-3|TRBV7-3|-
CASSLSPDTQYF
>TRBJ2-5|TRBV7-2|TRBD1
CASSPRSWTPGQGETQYF
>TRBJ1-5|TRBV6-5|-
CASSHGSAYRPQHF
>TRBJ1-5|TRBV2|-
CASGRQGGDNQPQHF
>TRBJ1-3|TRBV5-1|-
CASSLNYGEAGNTIYF
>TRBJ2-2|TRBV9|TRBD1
CASSALTGGKGGTGELFF
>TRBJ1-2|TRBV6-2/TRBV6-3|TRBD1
CASSYSPTGNYGYTF
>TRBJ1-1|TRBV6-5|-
CASTTARGTEAFF
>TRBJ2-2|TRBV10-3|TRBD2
CAISESLLAGTTGELFF
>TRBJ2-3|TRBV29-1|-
CSARVMLSTDTQYF
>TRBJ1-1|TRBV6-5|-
CASSRHTEAFF
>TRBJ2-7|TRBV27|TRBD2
CASSPELAGEQYF
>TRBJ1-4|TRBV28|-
CASRNNEKLFF
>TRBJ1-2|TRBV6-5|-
CASSYGDDYGYTF
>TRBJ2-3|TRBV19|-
CASSIVRDADTQYF
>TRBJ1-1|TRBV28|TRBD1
CASSPFNRGRNTEAFF
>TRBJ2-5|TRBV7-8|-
CASSLVGLGETQYF
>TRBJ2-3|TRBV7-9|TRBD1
CASSPRGPDTQYF
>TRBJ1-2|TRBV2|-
CASSPGPANYGYTF
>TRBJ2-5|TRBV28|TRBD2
CASSSPTSGGETQYF
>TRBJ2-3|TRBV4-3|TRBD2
CASSQTSGGGADTQYF
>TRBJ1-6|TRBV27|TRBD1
CASSRDRGKNNSPLHF